Shown below are 21 T cell receptor beta chains from a single sample sequenced in a study of blood T cell repertoires in COVID-19 (dated by TCRdb to about 2020). The library came from the immunoSEQ multiplex PCR assay. Sourced from immuneACCESS, this table was stored by TCRdb with only in-frame sequences that have V and J called. A share of the clones is absent; for the studies checked, an unresolved V gene accounts for under half, and the remainder has no known explanation. The sample data list around 150,000 clones, and roughly 83% of these were observed just once. The ten largest clones take up under 15% of the sample. The sequencing input was PBMCs or T cells enriched from blood (not recorded which). The receptors were gathered from a woman aged 60-75 years who had recovered from COVID-19.

V is TRBV7-9 and J is TRBJ2-2, with TRBD2 matching 8 bases. This CDR3 spans 15 amino acids. The germline V gene has CDR1 SEHNR and CDR2 FQNEAQ (reference sequence). V lost 1 base to trimming and J lost 4 bases; unmatched junction nucleotides: 2. The CDR3 spells CASSLVAGGTGELFF. Written as DNA, the CDR3 is TGTGCCAGCAGCTTAGTGGCGGGGGGCACCGGGGAGCTGTTTTTT.

CDR3: CASSYRDKAYEQYF. The CDR3 DNA reads TGTGCCAGCAGTTACCGGGACAAAGCCTACGAGCAGTACTTC. The chain joins TRBV6-2 or TRBV6-3 to TRBJ2-7; D may be TRBD1 (6 bases). Trimming shortened V by 2 bases and J by 2 bases, and 10 bases separated the two germline ends. The CDR3 totals 14 residues. In germline, CDR1 is MNHEY, CDR2 SVGEGT.

V and J are TRBV7-8 and TRBJ2-2; 7 bases agree with TRBD1. Germline-derived CDR1 and CDR2 are SGHVS and FQNEAQ. The CDR3 is 17 residues long. The V and J ends lost 1 base and 2 bases, in that order; junction bases with no gene match: 7. The CDR3 is CASSLVRSGGNTGELFF. DNA for the CDR3: TGTGCCAGCAGCTTAGTTCGGTCAGGGGGTAACACCGGGGAGCTGTTTTTT.

The rearrangement joins TRBV3-1 (or the pseudogene TRBV3-2) to TRBJ1-3; no reliable D call. Trimming took off 6 bases at V and 1 base at J, with 16 bases between the two ends. Germline values: CDR1 LGHDT, CDR2 YNNKEL (reference sequence). This CDR3 comprises 16 residues. As DNA, the CDR3 is TGTGCCAGCAGTGACTCCTGGCGGGTATCTGGAAACACCATATATTTT. This sequence encodes CASSDSWRVSGNTIYF.

The V gene is TRBV27, the J gene TRBJ2-3, with TRBD2 matching 9 bases. V lost 7 bases to trimming and J lost 6 bases; unmatched junction nucleotides: 5. In germline, CDR1 is MNHEY, CDR2 SMNVEV (reference sequence). The CDR3 covers 13 residues. The CDR3 nucleotides are TGTGCCAGCAAACTAGCGGGCAGGGATACGCAGTATTTT. Its translation is CASKLAGRDTQYF.

In this sample, this clone turned up a few times. The rearrangement links TRBV11-2 to TRBJ2-2; weak D call: TRBD2 (6 bases). Germline lookup yields CDR1 SGHAT and CDR2 FQNNGV. CDR3 length: 15 amino acids. V was trimmed by 6 bases and J by 6 bases, leaving 17 bases between them. CDR3 DNA sequence: TGTGCCAGCAGTCGTTTACGGGGGAAGGCCGGGGAGCTGTTTTTT. This sequence encodes CASSRLRGKAGELFF.

The J gene is TRBJ2-5, the V gene TRBV3-1 (or the pseudogene TRBV3-2); TRBD2 matches 15 bases. The CDR3 has 18 residues. The V segment lost 3 bases and the J segment 6 bases; nucleotides outside the gene matches: 11. From germline, CDR1 is LGHDT and CDR2 YNNKEL (reference sequence). The CDR3 loop reads CASSHQRTSGRVWKTQYF. The CDR3 DNA sequence: TGTGCCAGCAGCCATCAGAGGACTAGCGGGAGGGTTTGGAAGACCCAGTACTTC.

This clone was seen a few times. This rearrangement joins TRBV28 to TRBJ2-3, with 11 bases fitting TRBD1. This CDR3 has 16 amino acids. CDR1 is MDHEN and CDR2 is SYDVKM in the germline V gene. V shed 5 bases and J 6 bases; nucleotides not matched to a gene: 10. Here the CDR3 DNA reads TGTGCCAGCAGTCCCCTCCGGGACAGGGGGGACGATACGCAGTATTTT. This sequence encodes CASSPLRDRGDDTQYF. Supplemented by reference TRBV28 and TRBJ2-3, the full variable domain reads DVKVTQSSRYLVKRTGEKVFLECVQDMDHENMFWYRQDPGLGLRLIYFSYDVKMKEKGDIPEGYSVSREKKERFSLILESASTNQTSMYLCASSPLRDRGDDTQYFGPGTRLTVL.

For this clone: Other nucleotide sequences in the sample specify the same CDR3. The chain links TRBV5-1 to TRBJ1-1, with TRBD1 matching 8 bases. The trim removed 0 bases at V and 3 bases at J, leaving 1 base unmatched. In germline, CDR1 is SGHRS, CDR2 YFSETQ. The CDR3 is 14 amino acids. CDR3 loop: CASSLAGGDTEAFF. The CDR3 DNA follows: TGCGCCAGCAGCTTGGCAGGGGGCGACACTGAAGCTTTCTTT.

The chain uses TRBV10-3 and TRBJ1-1; weak D call: TRBD1 (5 bases). The CDR3 contains 12 residues. CDR1 and CDR2 from the germline V gene are ENHRY and SYGVKD. Deletions cut 6 bases from V and 1 base from J, with 6 bases between. CDR3 in amino acids: CAIRQGNTEAFF. The DNA for the CDR3 is TGTGCCATCAGGCAGGGGAACACTGAAGCTTTCTTT.

This chain links TRBV27 with TRBJ2-1, with unresolved D. This CDR3 has 12 residues. Trimming left V 4 bases short and J 4 bases short, with 5 bases between. The germline V gene has CDR1 MNHEY and CDR2 SMNVEV (reference sequence). The DNA of the CDR3 is TGTGCCAGCAGTTCGGTATACAATGAGCAGTTCTTC. Its translation: CASSSVYNEQFF.

The chain combines TRBV30 with TRBJ1-1; no clear D gene. Germline V gives CDR1 GTSNPN, CDR2 SVGIG (reference sequence). Trimming pared 3 bases from V and 1 base from J, leaving 12 bases between. This CDR3 region has 14 residues. This chain's CDR3 is CAWSPGMPNTEAFF. The CDR3 coding sequence is TGTGCCTGGAGCCCAGGAATGCCGAACACTGAAGCTTTCTTT.

The count of this clone is one. The gene calls are TRBV14 and TRBJ2-7, with D possibly TRBD1 on 6 matching bases. Per germline, CDR1 SGHDN and CDR2 FVKESK. The CDR3 totals 16 residues. The V end was cut by 3 bases, the J end by 3 bases, with 18 bases between. The CDR3 is CASSQQLQGFGYEQYF. For the CDR3, the DNA is TGTGCCAGCAGCCAGCAGCTACAGGGCTTCGGCTACGAGCAGTACTTC.

CDR3 in DNA: TGTGCCAGCTCCCCAGAGGTGGGTTACGAGCAGTACTTC. Protein product: CASSPEVGYEQYF. The V call is TRBV9, the J call TRBJ2-7; D is uncertain. CDR3 length: 13 amino acids. Germline CDR1 is SGDLS and CDR2 is YYNGEE. Trimming left V 7 bases short and J 4 bases short, with 15 bases between.

This chain uses TRBV6-5 with TRBJ2-5, with 10 bases aligning to TRBD2. Germline values: CDR1 MNHEY, CDR2 SVGAGI. CDR3 length equals 15 residues. V dropped 0 bases and J dropped 9; count of bases not matched to a gene: 7. The CDR3: CASSYSSGGALAQYF. In DNA, the CDR3 is TGTGCCAGCAGTTACTCCAGCGGGGGGGCTTTAGCCCAGTACTTC.

The rearrangement joins TRBV7-3 to TRBJ2-1; the match to TRBD2 covers 7 bases. CDR3 length: 15 residues. Germline values: CDR1 SGHTA, CDR2 FQGTGA. V shed 5 bases, J shed 0 bases, and the junction held 4 bases outside the gene matches. Written as DNA, the CDR3 is TGTGCCAGCAGCCCCGGGAGGAGCTCCTACAATGAGCAGTTCTTC. Translating it yields CASSPGRSSYNEQFF.

This clone has more than one count but fewer than ten. The CDR3 bases are TGTGCCAGCAGCCGGGGAGGACAGGGACAAGAGACCCAGTACTTC. As protein: CASSRGGQGQETQYF. This chain connects TRBV5-4 to TRBJ2-5, with TRBD1 identical over 8 bases. Trimming cost V 4 bases and J 2 bases; bases outside gene matches: 7. From germline, CDR1 is SGHNT and CDR2 YYREEE (reference sequence). This CDR3 contains 15 residues.

This clone has just a few counts. J is TRBJ2-7 and V is TRBV7-6; no firm D call. The CDR3 is made up of 13 amino acids. With 1 base removed from V and 4 bases from J, the gap between germline ends came to 8 bases. Germline-derived CDR1 and CDR2 are SGHVS and FNYEAQ. The CDR3, as DNA: TGTGCCAGCAGCTTAGACGTTCAGTACGAGCAGTACTTC. Its protein is CASSLDVQYEQYF.

V usage is TRBV15 and J usage is TRBJ2-5, with 9 nucleotides matching TRBD1. The V gene's germline CDR1 is LNHNV and CDR2 YYDKDF (reference sequence). The length of the CDR3 is 14 residues. The ends lost 3 bases at V and 5 bases at J; junction bases unmatched: 4. CDR3: CATSRRQGVETQYF. The CDR3 nucleotides are TGTGCCACCAGCAGGCGACAGGGGGTGGAGACCCAGTACTTC.

The rearrangement joins TRBV6-4 to TRBJ2-3; 9 bases match TRBD2. CDR3 length: 16 residues. V lost 0 bases and J lost 0; bases outside the gene matches: 1. From germline, CDR1 is MRHNA and CDR2 SNTAGT. The CDR3 is CASSDSAGGSTDTQYF. CDR3 DNA sequence: TGTGCCAGCAGTGACTCAGCGGGGGGTAGCACAGATACGCAGTATTTT.

The chain employs TRBV2 and TRBJ1-6, with D unclear. The ends were cut back, 4 bases at V and 0 bases at J, with 7 bases in the middle. Germline V CDR1 and CDR2: SNHLY, FYNNEI. The CDR3 is 15 amino acids. CDR3 DNA sequence: TGTGCCAGCAGTGTGGAGAGCTCCTATAATTCACCCCTCCACTTT. Protein sequence: CASSVESSYNSPLHF.